This TCR beta chain was captured by sequencing in a study of T cell responses to AZD1222 COVID-19 vaccine. Repertoires were generated with immunoSEQ multiplex PCR, while TCRdb's copy carries only in-frame clones and drops some. The sample includes some 150,000 clones, 85% to 90% of them seen just once. V was shortened by 2 bases and J by 4 bases, with 8 bases between the two germline ends. Germline V gene sequence: CDR1 SQVTM, CDR2 ANQGSEA. This CDR3 spans 12 amino acids. The clonotype was recovered from an adult who received the MenACWY meningococcal vaccine as a control. This chain links TRBV29-1 with TRBJ1-2; D is possibly TRBD1 (6 bases). The sequenced sample was peripheral blood, obtained 28 days after the second dose of the MenACWY control vaccine. CDR3 DNA sequence: TGCAGCGTTGAACGGACAGTCTATGGCTACACCTTC. Protein product: CSVERTVYGYTF.